The following is a T cell receptor beta chain sequence with its context. The sample comes from a study of T cell responses to AZD1222 COVID-19 vaccine. J was trimmed by 4 bases and V by 5 bases; bases with no gene match: 14. The CDR3 is 17 amino acids. CDR1 is SEHNR, CDR2 FQNEAQ, per germline (reference sequence). Repertoires were generated with immunoSEQ multiplex PCR, while TCRdb's copy carries only in-frame clones and drops some. Of about 120,000 clones listed, around 86% are singletons. The rearrangement joins TRBV7-9 to TRBJ2-1; 7 positions match TRBD2. This TCR derives from an adult in good health. Material: peripheral blood, obtained on day 0 of AZD1222 vaccination. The CDR3: CASSRGPQRGLYNEQFF. CDR3 sequence (DNA): TGTGCCAGCAGCCGAGGCCCCCAGCGGGGCTTATACAATGAGCAGTTCTTC.